This TCR beta chain was recorded in a study of T cell responses to AZD1222 COVID-19 vaccine (dated by TCRdb to about 2021). With regard to the full study: A total of more than 230 trial participants underwent TCR sequencing, of whom 207 received two doses of AZD1222 and approximately 25 received two doses of the MenACWY control vaccine. Enrollment into the trials was organized by age into subgroups of 18-55, 56-69 and 70-plus years, and those subgroups contained roughly 150, 30 and 60 TCR-sequenced participants, respectively. The study at large found these results: Nearly half of unique spike-specific TCRs reportedly recognized epitopes outside regions mutated in the B.1.351 and B.1.1.7 variants. Because no samples from the day 14 peak response were available, repertoires could be characterized only after the peak T cell response. Conclusions about previously exposed vaccinees were limited because only six AZD1222 recipients were SARS-CoV-2 seropositive at baseline. Most participants were white British and females outnumbered males, and the authors suggested that clonal diversity may have been underestimated. The vaccine-associated CD4 TCRs covered the entire spike protein, and the dominant responses fell in regions 160-218 and 743-854. The 56-69-year group was small, and its depth increase did not reach significance, likely because of low power. After two AZD1222 doses, spike-specific TCR breadth and depth were significantly higher than at day 0 and than in MenACWY recipients.

The CDR3 regions of human TCRbeta chains were subjected to immunosequencing. In the authors' own workflow: Repertoire TCRs were matched against a reference library of SARS-CoV-2-specific TCRs generated with the MIRA antigen-specificity platform. Breadth was defined as the fraction of unique TCRs that were SARS-CoV-2-associated. Depth was defined as the fraction of total T cells that were SARS-CoV-2-associated. Using the MIRA data, each spike-specific TCR was assigned both to the spike region to which the TCR was reactive and to a CD4 or CD8 class. Log10-transformed breadth and depth values were compared by one-way ANOVA with Sidak's multiple comparisons tests. Here the immuneACCESS table is served through TCRdb, limited to in-frame sequences with V and J called. Missing clones are a known gap in these copies; in checked studies unresolved V genes cover under half, and the rest lacks a known reason. V, J and clone size are taken as reported in that table, and D and trimming were inferred from the DNA itself. This sample holds approximately 49,000 clones; more than 60% were observed only once. Jointly, the top ten make up 20% to 25% of the sample.

Read against the paper, the sample's time point label means: baseline before first vaccination. Read against the paper, the sample's treatment or condition label means: meningococcal conjugate vaccine given as trial control. The vaccinee samples were drawn from two UK trials, COV001 and COV002, one of which was a single-blind randomized controlled phase 2/3 trial testing AZD1222 (ChAdOx1 nCoV-19) in healthy adults. For TCRbeta chain sequencing, PBMC samples were collected from trial participants at day 0 and at day 28 after the second dose. About this clone itself: This receptor's antigen is unknown. Base qualities are not recorded, but no much larger clone differs from it by a single base.

Based on the germline V gene (reference sequence), the CDR1 and CDR2 sequences are LNHDA and SQIVND. The CDR3 starts with the cysteine, ends with the phenylalanine, and has 13 residues. The CDR3 DNA has 39 bases and is translated from base 1. Trimming costs V 0 bases and J 8 bases, and their ends lie 8 bases apart. This TCR was sampled from an adult in good health. The starting material was peripheral blood, obtained on day 0 of MenACWY control vaccination. The chain links TRBV19 with TRBJ2-1; the D gene cannot be resolved reliably. The sequenced DNA is TGTGCCAGTAGTATAGATCGCAGACATGAGCAGTTCTTC. Translated, this gives CASSIDRRHEQFF.